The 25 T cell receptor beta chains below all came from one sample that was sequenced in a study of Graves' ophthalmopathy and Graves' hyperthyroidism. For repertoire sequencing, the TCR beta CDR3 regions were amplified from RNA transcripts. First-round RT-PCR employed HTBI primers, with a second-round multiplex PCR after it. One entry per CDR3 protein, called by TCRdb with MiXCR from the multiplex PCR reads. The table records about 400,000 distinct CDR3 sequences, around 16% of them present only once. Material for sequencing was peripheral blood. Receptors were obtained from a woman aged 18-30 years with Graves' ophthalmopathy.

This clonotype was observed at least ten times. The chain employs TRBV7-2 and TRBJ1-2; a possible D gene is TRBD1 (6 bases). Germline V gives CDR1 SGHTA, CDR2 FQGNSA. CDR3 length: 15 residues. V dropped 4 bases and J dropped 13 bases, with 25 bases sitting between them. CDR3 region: CASSSLQGLSMVSTF. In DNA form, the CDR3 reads TGTGCCAGCAGCTCACTACAGGGTTTGTCGATGGTTAGCACCTTC.

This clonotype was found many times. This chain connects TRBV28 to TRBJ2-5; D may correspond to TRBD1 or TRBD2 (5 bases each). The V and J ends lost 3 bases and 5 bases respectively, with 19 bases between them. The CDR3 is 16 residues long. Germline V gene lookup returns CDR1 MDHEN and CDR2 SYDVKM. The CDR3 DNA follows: TGTGCCAGCAGTTTCATGAGCAGGGAGTATGGTGAGACCCAGTACTTC. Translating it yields CASSFMSREYGETQYF.

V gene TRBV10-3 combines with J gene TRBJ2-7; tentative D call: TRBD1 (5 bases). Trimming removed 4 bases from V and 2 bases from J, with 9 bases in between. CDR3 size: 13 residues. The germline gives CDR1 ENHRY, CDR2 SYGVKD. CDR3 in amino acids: CAISAVGPYEQYF. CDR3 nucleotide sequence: TGTGCCATCAGTGCGGTGGGGCCCTACGAGCAGTACTTC.

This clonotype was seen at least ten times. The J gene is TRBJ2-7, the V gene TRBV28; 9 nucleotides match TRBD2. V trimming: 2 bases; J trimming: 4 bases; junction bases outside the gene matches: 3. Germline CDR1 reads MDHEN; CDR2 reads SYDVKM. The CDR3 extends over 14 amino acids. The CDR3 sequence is CASSLRLAEYEQYF. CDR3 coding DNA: TGTGCCAGCAGTTTACGACTAGCGGAGTACGAGCAGTACTTC. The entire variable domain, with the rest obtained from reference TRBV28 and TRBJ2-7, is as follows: DVKVTQSSRYLVKRTGEKVFLECVQDMDHENMFWYRQDPGLGLRLIYFSYDVKMKEKGDIPEGYSVSREKKERFSLILESASTNQTSMYLCASSLRLAEYEQYFGPGTRLTVT.

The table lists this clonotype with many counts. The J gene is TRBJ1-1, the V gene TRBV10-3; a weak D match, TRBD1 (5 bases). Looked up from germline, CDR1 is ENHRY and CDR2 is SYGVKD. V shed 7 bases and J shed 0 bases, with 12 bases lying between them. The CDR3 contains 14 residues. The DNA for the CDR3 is TGTGCCATCAATGGGGGGGGGGTGAACACTGAAGCTTTCTTT. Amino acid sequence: CAINGGGVNTEAFF.

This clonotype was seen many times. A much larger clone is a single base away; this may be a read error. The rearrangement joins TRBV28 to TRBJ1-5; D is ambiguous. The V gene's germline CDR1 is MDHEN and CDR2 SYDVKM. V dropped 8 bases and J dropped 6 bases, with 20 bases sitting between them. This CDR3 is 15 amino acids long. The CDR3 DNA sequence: TGTGCCAGCGGTTCCTACCTCGGGGTTATTCAGCCCCAGCATTTT. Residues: CASGSYLGVIQPQHF.

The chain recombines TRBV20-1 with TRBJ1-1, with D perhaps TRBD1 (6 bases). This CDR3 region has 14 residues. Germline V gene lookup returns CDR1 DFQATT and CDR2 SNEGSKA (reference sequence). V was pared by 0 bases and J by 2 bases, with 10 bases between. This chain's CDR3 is CSARDGTSNTEAFF. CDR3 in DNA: TGCAGTGCTAGAGACGGGACAAGTAACACTGAAGCTTTCTTT.

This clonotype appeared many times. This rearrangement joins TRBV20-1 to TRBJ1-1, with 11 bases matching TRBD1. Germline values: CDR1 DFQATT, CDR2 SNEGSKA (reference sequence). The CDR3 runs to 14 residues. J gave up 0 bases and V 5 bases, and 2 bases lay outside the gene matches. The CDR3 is CSARTGGMNTEAFF. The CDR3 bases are TGCAGTGCTCGGACAGGGGGCATGAACACTGAAGCTTTCTTT.

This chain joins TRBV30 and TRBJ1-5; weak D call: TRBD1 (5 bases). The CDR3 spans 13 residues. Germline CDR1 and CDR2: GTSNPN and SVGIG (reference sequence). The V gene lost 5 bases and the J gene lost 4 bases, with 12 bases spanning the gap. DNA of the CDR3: TGTGCCTGGGGGGGGTCAGGGAATCAGCCCCAGCATTTT. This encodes CAWGGSGNQPQHF.

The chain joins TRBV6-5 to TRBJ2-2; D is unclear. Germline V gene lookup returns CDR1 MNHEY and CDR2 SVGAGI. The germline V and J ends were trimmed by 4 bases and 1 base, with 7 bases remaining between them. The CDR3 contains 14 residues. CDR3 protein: CASSFDLNTGELFF. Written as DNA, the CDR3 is TGTGCCAGCAGTTTCGACCTGAACACCGGGGAGCTGTTTTTT.

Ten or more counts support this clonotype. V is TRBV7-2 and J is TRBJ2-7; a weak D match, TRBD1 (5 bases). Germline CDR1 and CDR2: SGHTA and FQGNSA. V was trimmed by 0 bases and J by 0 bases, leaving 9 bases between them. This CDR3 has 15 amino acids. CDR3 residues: CASSLARRGSYEQYF. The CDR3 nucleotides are TGTGCCAGCAGCTTAGCGCGAAGGGGCTCCTACGAGCAGTACTTC.

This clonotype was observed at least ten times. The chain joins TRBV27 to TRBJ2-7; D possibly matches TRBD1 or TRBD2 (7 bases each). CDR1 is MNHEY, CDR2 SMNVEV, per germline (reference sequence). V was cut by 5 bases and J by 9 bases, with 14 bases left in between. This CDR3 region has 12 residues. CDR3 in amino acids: CASSLDREGQYF. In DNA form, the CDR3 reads TGTGCCAGCAGTCTAGACAGGGAGGGGCAGTACTTC.

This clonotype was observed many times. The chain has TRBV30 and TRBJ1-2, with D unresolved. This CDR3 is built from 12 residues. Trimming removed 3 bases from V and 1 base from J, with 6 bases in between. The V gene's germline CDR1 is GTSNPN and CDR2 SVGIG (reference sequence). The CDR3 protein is CAWRGGNYGYTF. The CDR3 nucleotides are TGTGCCTGGAGAGGTGGTAACTATGGCTACACCTTC.

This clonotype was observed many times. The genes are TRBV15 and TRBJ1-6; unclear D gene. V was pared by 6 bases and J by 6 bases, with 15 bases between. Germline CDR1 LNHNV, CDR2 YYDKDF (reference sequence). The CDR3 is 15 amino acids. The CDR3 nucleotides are TGTGCCACCAGTGCCGGACTGGCGAGTAATTCACCCCTCCACTTT. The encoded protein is CATSAGLASNSPLHF.

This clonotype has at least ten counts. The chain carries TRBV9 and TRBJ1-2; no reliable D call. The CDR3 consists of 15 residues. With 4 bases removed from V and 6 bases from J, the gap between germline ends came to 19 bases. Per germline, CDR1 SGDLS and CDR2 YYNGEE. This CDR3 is CASSLGASQRDGYTF. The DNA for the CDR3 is TGTGCCAGCAGCCTGGGCGCCTCCCAACGGGATGGCTACACCTTC.

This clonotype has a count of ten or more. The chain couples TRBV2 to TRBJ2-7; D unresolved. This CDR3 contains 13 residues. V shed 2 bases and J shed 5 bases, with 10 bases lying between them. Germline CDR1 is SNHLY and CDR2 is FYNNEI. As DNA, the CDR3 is TGTGCCAGCAGTGAATTGGAATGGAACGAGCAGTACTTC. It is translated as CASSELEWNEQYF.

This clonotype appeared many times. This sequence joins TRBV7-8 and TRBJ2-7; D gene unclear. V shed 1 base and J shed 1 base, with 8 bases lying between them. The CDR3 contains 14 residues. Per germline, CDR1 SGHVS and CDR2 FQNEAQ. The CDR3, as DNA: TGTGCCAGCAGCTTAGAGCAGGATTCCTACGAGCAGTACTTC. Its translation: CASSLEQDSYEQYF. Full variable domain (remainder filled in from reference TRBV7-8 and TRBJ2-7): GAGVSQSPRYKVAKRGQDVALRCDPISGHVSLFWYQQALGQGPEFLTYFQNEAQLDKSGLPSDRFFAERPEGSVSTLKIQRTQQEDSAVYLCASSLEQDSYEQYFGPGTRLTVT.

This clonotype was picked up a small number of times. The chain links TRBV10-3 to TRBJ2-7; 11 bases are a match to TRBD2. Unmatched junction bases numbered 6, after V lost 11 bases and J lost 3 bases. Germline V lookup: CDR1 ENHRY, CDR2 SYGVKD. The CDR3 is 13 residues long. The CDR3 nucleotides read TGTGCCGTCGCCGGGACTAGCGGCTACGAGCAGTACTTC. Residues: CAVAGTSGYEQYF.

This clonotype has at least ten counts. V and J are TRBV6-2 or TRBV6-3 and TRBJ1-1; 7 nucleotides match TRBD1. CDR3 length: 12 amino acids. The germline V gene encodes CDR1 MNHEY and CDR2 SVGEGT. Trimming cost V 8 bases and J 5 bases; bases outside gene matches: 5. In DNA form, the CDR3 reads TGTGCCAGCTGCAGGGGGATTACTGAAGCTTTCTTT. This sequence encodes CASCRGITEAFF.

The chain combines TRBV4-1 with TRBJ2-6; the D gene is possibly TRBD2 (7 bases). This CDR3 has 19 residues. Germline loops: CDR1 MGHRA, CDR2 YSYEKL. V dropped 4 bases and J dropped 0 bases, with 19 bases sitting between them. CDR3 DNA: TGCGCCAGCAGCCTATGGGAGGGGGGGCATTCCTCTGGGGCCAACGTCCTGACTTTC. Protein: CASSLWEGGHSSGANVLTF.

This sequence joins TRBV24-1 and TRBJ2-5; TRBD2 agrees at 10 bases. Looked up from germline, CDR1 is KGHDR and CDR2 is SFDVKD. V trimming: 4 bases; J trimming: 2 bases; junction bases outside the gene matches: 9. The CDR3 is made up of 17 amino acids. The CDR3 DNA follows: TGTGCCACCAGTGACAGCGGGAGGGCAGCACTTCAAGAGACCCAGTACTTC. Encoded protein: CATSDSGRAALQETQYF.

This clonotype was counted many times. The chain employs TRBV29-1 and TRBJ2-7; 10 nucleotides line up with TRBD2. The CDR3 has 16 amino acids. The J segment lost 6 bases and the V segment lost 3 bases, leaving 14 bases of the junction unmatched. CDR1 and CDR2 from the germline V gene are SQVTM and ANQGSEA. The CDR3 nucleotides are TGCAGCGTTGAGGGAAGCGGGAGGGCTCCGTCCGGCGAGCAGTACTTC. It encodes CSVEGSGRAPSGEQYF.

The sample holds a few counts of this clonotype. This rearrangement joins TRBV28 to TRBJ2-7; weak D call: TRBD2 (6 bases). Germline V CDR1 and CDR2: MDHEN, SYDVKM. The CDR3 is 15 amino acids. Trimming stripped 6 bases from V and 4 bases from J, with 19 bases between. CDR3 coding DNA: TGTGCCAGCAGCCGCATCGGAGGGAGAGGTTACGAGCAGTACTTC. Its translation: CASSRIGGRGYEQYF.

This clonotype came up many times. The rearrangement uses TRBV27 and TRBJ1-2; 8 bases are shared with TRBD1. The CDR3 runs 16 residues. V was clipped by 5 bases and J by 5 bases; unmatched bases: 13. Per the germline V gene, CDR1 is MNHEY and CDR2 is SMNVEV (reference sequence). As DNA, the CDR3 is TGTGCCAGCAGTGGACAGGGACAGCCCGCGGATTATGGCTACACCTTC. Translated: CASSGQGQPADYGYTF.

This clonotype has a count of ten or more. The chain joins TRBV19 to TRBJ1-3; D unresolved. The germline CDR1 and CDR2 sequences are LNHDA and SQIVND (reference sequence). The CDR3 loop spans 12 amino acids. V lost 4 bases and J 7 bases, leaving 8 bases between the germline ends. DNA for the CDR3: TGTGCCAGTAGTAACGTGGGCAACACCATATATTTT. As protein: CASSNVGNTIYF.